The TCR beta chain described here comes from a study of blood T cell repertoires in COVID-19. As for the study in general: Samples of COVID-19 (acute and convalescent) were obtained from the United States, Italy and Spain.

Germline values: CDR1 MDHEN, CDR2 SYDVKM. Unmatched junction bases numbered 9, after V lost 6 bases and J lost 6 bases. This CDR3 region has 15 residues. In the authors' methods: It was from reference gene primer amplification that nucleated cell counts were estimated. Profiling relied on immunoSEQ multiplex PCR, and the TCRdb table lists in-frame clones only, not all of them. The V and J calls and clone size are taken from that table; D and trimming were inferred from the DNA. The sample has about 250,000 clones, 86% seen once. This rearrangement joins TRBV28 to TRBJ1-5; 9 bases are shared with TRBD1. The TCR sequence derives from a woman of 80 years or more with COVID-19, enrolled during active disease. The specimen was peripheral blood. Here the CDR3 reads CASSQATGGAQPQHF. For the CDR3, the DNA is TGTGCCAGCAGCCAAGCGACAGGGGGGGCTCAGCCCCAGCATTTT.